Presented here are 13 T cell receptor beta chains from one specimen sequenced in a study of Graves' ophthalmopathy and Graves' hyperthyroidism. The study amplified TCR beta CDR3 regions using RNA transcripts. An opening RT-PCR round employed HTBI primers and preceded a second-round multiplex PCR. TCRdb redid the calling of the multiplex PCR reads with MiXCR, one entry per CDR3 protein. Counted here are roughly 160,000 distinct CDR3 sequences, roughly two fifths occurring once; the ten biggest clones make up 8% to 10%. The specimen sequenced was peripheral blood. The receptors derive from a man aged 25-45 years with Graves' ophthalmopathy.

The chain has TRBV6-2 or TRBV6-3 and TRBJ1-2; D might be TRBD1 (5 bases). V was trimmed by 2 bases and J by 8 bases, leaving 12 bases between them. Germline CDR1 and CDR2: MNHEY and SVGEGT. CDR3 length: 13 amino acids. Here the CDR3 reads CASSYRGDWGYTF. The DNA for the CDR3 is TGTGCCAGCAGTTACCGGGGGGATTGGGGCTACACCTTC.

The rearrangement uses TRBV7-2 and TRBJ2-7, with D maybe TRBD2 (6 bases). Germline CDR1 SGHTA, CDR2 FQGNSA. V lost 0 bases to trimming and J lost 7 bases, with 22 bases between them. The CDR3 covers 17 residues. The DNA of the CDR3 is TGTGCCAGCAGCTTAGCGGGGTTTCCAGGGAGGTCTGGTGAGCAGTACTTC. Translation: CASSLAGFPGRSGEQYF.

This clonotype was recorded many times. This chain links TRBV6-2 or TRBV6-3 with TRBJ2-2; 15 bases are shared with TRBD2. The germline V gene encodes CDR1 MNHEY and CDR2 SVGEGT. The ends lost 0 bases at V and 4 bases at J; junction bases unmatched: 6. The CDR3 totals 19 residues. CDR3 sequence (DNA): TGTGCCAGCAGTTACTCAGGACTAGCGGGAGGGCCAGGCACCGGGGAGCTGTTTTTT. As protein: CASSYSGLAGGPGTGELFF.

This clonotype was recorded many times. The chain carries TRBV19 and TRBJ1-5; tentatively, D is TRBD1 (6 bases). V was trimmed by 9 bases and J by 7 bases, leaving 16 bases between them. This CDR3 is 13 amino acids long. CDR1 LNHDA and CDR2 SQIVND come from the germline V gene (reference sequence). In DNA form, the CDR3 reads TGTGCCAGCGCAACAGGGTCGGGGCAGCCCCAGCATTTT. It yields the protein CASATGSGQPQHF.

This clonotype has ten or more counts. The chain joins TRBV7-9 to TRBJ2-7; tentative D call: TRBD1 (6 bases). The CDR3 is 15 amino acids. CDR1 and CDR2 from the germline V gene are SEHNR and FQNEAQ (reference sequence). The ends were cut back, 5 bases at V and 2 bases at J, with 16 bases in the middle. The CDR3 spells CASSPETRGPYEQYF. Here the CDR3 DNA reads TGTGCCAGCAGCCCAGAGACCAGGGGTCCCTACGAGCAGTACTTC.

This clonotype was counted at least ten times. The V call is TRBV7-2, the J call TRBJ1-2; 8 positions agree with TRBD1. The CDR3 has 15 residues. Trimming at V came to 0 bases and at J to 6 bases, leaving 6 bases not matched to a gene. Germline V lookup: CDR1 SGHTA, CDR2 FQGNSA. DNA for the CDR3: TGTGCCAGCAGCTTAGCCCGGACAGGGAATGATGGCTACACCTTC. Translation gives CASSLARTGNDGYTF. Together with reference TRBV7-2 and TRBJ1-2, the CDR3 gives the full variable domain: GAGVSQSPSNKVTEKGKDVELRCDPISGHTALYWYRQSLGQGLEFLIYFQGNSAPDKSGLPSDRFSAERTGGSVSTLTIQRTQQEDSAVYLCASSLARTGNDGYTFGSGTRLTVV.

This clonotype was seen at least ten times. CDR3 sequence reads: CASSDGRAYEQYF. In nucleotides, the CDR3 is TGTGCCAGCAGTGATGGCAGAGCCTACGAGCAGTACTTC. This sequence joins TRBV2 and TRBJ2-7, with D unclear. Between the trimmed V and J ends, which lost 3 bases and 2 bases, there was a span of 8 bases. Germline CDR1 reads SNHLY; CDR2 reads FYNNEI. The CDR3 runs to 13 residues.

This clonotype has at least ten counts. The chain combines TRBV30 with TRBJ1-1, with D possibly TRBD1 on 5 matching bases. The germline V gene has CDR1 GTSNPN and CDR2 SVGIG (reference sequence). This CDR3 contains 11 residues. Trimming took off 5 bases at V and 6 bases at J, with 10 bases between the two ends. CDR3 sequence (DNA): TGTGCCTGGCGAAAAGGGGCTGAAGCTTTCTTT. Protein product: CAWRKGAEAFF.

The CDR3 is CASSLERGANYGYTF. The CDR3 nucleotides read TGTGCCAGCAGCTTAGAACGGGGGGCGAACTATGGCTACACCTTC. The chain links TRBV11-2 to TRBJ1-2; D possibly corresponds to TRBD1 (6 bases). The CDR3 consists of 15 residues. Trimming left V 0 bases short and J 2 bases short, with 10 bases between. Germline V gives CDR1 SGHAT, CDR2 FQNNGV.

V and J are TRBV6-2 or TRBV6-3 and TRBJ1-6; perhaps TRBD1 as D (6 bases). Germline lookup yields CDR1 MNHEY and CDR2 SVGEGT. Trimming pared 7 bases from V and 9 bases from J, leaving 19 bases between. The CDR3 is made up of 15 amino acids. CDR3 in DNA: TGTGCCAGCACCCGGGGGATTGGGGGCGGTTCACCCCTCCACTTT. It encodes CASTRGIGGGSPLHF.

V is TRBV6-1 and J is TRBJ1-5; D is unclear. Trimming cost V 7 bases and J 2 bases, with 6 bases left between them. The CDR3 runs to 12 residues. The germline V gene has CDR1 MNHNS and CDR2 SASEGT. CDR3 bases: TGTGCCAGCATGGTTGGCAATCAGCCCCAGCATTTT. Residues: CASMVGNQPQHF.

In this sample, this clonotype turned up many times. The chain has TRBV11-2 and TRBJ2-5; maybe TRBD1 (8 bases). CDR3 length: 14 amino acids. Trimming shortened V by 5 bases and J by 5 bases, and 15 bases separated the two germline ends. Germline V CDR1 and CDR2: SGHAT, FQNNGV. The CDR3 reads CASSPGQGGETQYF. The CDR3 bases are TGTGCCAGCAGCCCAGGACAGGGAGGGGAGACCCAGTACTTC.

The chain has TRBV12-3 or TRBV12-4 and TRBJ2-2; D remains unclear. This CDR3 has 15 residues. Trimming stripped 7 bases from V and 6 bases from J, with 18 bases between. The CDR3 loop reads CASITQMGKSGELFF. The CDR3, as DNA: TGTGCCAGCATTACCCAAATGGGGAAGTCCGGGGAGCTGTTTTTT.